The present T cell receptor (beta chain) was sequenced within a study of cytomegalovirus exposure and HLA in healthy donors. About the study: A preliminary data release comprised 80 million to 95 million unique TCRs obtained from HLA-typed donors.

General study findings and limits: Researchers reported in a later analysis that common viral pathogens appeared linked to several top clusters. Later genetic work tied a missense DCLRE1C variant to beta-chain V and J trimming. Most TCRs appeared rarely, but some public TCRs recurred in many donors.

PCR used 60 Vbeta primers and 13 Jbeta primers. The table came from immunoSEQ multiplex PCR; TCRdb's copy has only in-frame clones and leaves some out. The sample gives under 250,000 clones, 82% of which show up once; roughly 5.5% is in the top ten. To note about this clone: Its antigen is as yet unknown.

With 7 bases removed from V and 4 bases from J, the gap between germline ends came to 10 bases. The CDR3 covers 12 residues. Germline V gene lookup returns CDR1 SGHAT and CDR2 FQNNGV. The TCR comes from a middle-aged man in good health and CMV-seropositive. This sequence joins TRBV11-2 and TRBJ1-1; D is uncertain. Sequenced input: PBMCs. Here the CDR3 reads CASTRGITEAFF. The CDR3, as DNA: TGTGCCAGCACTCGGGGTATCACTGAAGCTTTCTTT.